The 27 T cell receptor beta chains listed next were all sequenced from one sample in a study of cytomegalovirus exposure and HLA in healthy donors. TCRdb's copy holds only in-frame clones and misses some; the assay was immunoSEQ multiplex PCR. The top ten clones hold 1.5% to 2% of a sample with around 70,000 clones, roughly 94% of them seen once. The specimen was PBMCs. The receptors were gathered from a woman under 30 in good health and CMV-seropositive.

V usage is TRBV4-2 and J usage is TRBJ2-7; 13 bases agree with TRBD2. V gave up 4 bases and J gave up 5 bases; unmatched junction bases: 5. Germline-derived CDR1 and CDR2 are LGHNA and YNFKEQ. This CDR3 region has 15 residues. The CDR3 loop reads CASSPGTSGNHEQYF. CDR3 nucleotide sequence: TGTGCCAGCAGCCCCGGGACTAGCGGGAACCACGAGCAGTACTTC.

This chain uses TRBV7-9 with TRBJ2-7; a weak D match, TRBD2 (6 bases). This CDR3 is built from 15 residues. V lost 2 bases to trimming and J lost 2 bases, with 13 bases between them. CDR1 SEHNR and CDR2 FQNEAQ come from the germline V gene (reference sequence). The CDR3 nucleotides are TGTGCCAGCAGCTTAAGTGAAGGCGGGACCTACGAGCAGTACTTC. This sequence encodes CASSLSEGGTYEQYF. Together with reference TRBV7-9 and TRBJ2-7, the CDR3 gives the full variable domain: DTGVSQNPRHKITKRGQNVTFRCDPISEHNRLYWYRQTLGQGPEFLTYFQNEAQLEKSRLLSDRFSAERPKGSFSTLEIQRTEQGDSAMYLCASSLSEGGTYEQYFGPGTRLTVT.

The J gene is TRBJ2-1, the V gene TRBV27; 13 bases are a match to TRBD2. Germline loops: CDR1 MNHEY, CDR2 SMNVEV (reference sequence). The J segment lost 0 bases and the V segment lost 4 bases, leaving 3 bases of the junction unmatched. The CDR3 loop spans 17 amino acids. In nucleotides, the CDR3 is TGTGCCAGCAGTTCTACTAGCGGGGGGGACTCCTACAATGAGCAGTTCTTC. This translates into CASSSTSGGDSYNEQFF.

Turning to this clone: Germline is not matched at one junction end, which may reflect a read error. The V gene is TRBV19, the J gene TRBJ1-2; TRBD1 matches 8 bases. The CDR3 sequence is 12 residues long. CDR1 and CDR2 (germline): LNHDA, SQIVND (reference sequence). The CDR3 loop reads CASSTTGTGPIF. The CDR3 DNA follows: TGTGCCAGTAGTACAACCGGGACAGGCCCGATCTTC.

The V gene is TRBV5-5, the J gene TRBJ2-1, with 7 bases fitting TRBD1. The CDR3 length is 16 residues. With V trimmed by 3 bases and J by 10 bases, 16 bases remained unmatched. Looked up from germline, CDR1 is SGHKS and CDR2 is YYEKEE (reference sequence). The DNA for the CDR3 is TGTGCCAGCAGCTCAATTTCGACAGGGACCTACGGCGAGCAGTTCTTC. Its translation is CASSSISTGTYGEQFF.

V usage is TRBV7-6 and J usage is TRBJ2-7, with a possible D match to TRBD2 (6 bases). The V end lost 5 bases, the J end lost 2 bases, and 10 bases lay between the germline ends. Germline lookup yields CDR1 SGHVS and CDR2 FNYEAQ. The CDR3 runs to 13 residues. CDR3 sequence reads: CASSLRGTYEQYF. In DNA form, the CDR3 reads TGTGCCAGCAGCCTACGGGGGACCTACGAGCAGTACTTC.

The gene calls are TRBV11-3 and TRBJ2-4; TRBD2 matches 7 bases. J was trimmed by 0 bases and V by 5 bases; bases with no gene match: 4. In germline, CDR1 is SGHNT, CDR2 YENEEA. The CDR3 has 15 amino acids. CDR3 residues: CASSREGLAKNIQYF. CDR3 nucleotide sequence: TGTGCCAGCAGCAGGGAGGGATTAGCCAAAAACATTCAGTACTTC.

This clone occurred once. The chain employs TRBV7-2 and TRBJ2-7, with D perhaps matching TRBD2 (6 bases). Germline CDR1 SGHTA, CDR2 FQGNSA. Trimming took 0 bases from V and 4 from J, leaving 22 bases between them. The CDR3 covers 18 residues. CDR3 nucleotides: TGTGCCAGCAGCTTAGCGTCGGGTGGGGTGGGCGGGGCTTACGAGCAGTACTTC. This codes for CASSLASGGVGGAYEQYF.

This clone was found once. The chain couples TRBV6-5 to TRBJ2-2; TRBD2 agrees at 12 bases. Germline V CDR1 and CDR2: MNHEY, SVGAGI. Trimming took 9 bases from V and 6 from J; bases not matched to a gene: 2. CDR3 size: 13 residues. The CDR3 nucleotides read TGTGCCAGTCGACTAGCGGGAGCCGGGGAGCTGTTTTTT. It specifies CASRLAGAGELFF.

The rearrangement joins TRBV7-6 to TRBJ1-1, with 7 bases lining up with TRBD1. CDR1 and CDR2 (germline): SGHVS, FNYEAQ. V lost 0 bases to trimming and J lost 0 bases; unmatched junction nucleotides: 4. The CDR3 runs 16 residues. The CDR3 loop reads CASSLATGDMNTEAFF. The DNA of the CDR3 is TGTGCCAGCAGCTTAGCAACAGGGGACATGAACACTGAAGCTTTCTTT.

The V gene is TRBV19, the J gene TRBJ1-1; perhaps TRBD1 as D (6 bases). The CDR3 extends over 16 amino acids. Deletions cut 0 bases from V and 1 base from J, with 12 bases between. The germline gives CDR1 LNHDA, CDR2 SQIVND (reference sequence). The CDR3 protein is CASSIDSDRKNTEAFF. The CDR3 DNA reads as TGTGCCAGTAGTATAGATAGCGACAGGAAGAACACTGAAGCTTTCTTT.

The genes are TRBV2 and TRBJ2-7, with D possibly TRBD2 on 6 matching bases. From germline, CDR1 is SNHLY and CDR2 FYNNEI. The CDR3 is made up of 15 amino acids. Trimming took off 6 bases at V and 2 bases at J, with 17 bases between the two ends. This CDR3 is CASRDLVEGPYEQYF. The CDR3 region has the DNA TGTGCCAGCAGGGACCTGGTGGAGGGTCCCTACGAGCAGTACTTC.

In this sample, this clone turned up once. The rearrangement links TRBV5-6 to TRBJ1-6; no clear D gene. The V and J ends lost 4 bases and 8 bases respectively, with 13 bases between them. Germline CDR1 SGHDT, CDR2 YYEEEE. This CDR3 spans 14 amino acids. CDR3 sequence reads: CASSPSGLDSPLHF. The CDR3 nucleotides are TGTGCCAGCAGCCCGAGTGGACTGGATTCACCCCTCCACTTT.

The CDR3 region is CASSPALTGAYGYTF. The CDR3 DNA reads as TGTGCCAGCTCACCTGCCTTGACAGGGGCCTATGGCTACACCTTC. This chain joins TRBV18 and TRBJ1-2, with TRBD1 matching over 8 bases. The V gene end was trimmed by 3 bases and the J gene end by 4 bases; junction bases not matched to a gene: 7. CDR3 length: 15 amino acids. In germline, CDR1 is KGHSH, CDR2 LQKENI.

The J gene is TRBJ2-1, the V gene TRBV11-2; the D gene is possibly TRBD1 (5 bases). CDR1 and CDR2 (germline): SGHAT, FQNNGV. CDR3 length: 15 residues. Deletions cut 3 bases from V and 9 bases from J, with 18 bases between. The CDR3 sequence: CASSFSYSQGSEQFF. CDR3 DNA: TGTGCCAGCAGCTTCTCCTATTCGCAGGGCAGTGAGCAGTTCTTC.

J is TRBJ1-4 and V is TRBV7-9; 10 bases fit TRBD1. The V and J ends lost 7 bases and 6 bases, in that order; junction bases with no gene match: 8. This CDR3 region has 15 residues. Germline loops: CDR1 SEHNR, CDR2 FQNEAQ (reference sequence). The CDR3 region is CASTLTGGRDEKLFF. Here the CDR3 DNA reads TGTGCCAGCACCCTGACAGGGGGCAGGGATGAAAAACTGTTTTTT.

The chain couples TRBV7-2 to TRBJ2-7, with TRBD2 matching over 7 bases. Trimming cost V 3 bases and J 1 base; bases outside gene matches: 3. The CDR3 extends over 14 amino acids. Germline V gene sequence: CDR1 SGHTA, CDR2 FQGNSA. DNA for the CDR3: TGTGCCAGCAGCTTCTCTAGCGGATCCTACGAGCAGTACTTC. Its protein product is CASSFSSGSYEQYF.

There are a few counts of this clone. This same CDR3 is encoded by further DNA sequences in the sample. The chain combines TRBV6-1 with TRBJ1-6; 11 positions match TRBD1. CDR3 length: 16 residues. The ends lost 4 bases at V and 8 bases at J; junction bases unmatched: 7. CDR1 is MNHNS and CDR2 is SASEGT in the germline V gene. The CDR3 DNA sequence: TGTGCCAGCAGTGGTTCCGTGGGACAGGGGGATTCACCCCTCCACTTT. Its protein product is CASSGSVGQGDSPLHF.

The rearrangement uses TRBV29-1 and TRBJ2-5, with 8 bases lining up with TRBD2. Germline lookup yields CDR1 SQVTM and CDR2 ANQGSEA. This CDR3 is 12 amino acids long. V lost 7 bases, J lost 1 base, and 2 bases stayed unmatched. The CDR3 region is CSATSGQETQYF. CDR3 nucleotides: TGCAGCGCCACTAGCGGCCAAGAGACCCAGTACTTC.

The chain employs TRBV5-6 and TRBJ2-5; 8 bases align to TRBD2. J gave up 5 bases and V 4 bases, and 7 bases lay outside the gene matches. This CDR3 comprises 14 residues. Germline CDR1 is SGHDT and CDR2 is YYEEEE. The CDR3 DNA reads TGTGCCAGCAGCCCACCGGGGGGGGTTGAGACCCAGTACTTC. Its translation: CASSPPGGVETQYF.

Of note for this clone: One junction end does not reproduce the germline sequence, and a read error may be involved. This chain's CDR3 is CASSLVAGGGTDTQYF. The CDR3 nucleotides read TGTGCTAGCAGCCTCGTAGCGGGAGGGGGCACAGATACGCAGTATTTT. This chain links TRBV7-7 with TRBJ2-3, with 11 bases lining up with TRBD2. This CDR3 is 16 amino acids long. CDR1 is SSHAT and CDR2 is FNYEAQ in the germline V gene (reference sequence). The full variable domain, with the rest looked up from reference TRBV7-7 and TRBJ2-3, is GAGVSQSPRYKVTKRGQDVTLRCDPISSHATLYWYQQALGQGPEFLTYFNYEAQPDKSGLPSDRFSAERPEGSISTLTIQRTEQRDSAMYRCASSLVAGGGTDTQYFGPGTRLTVL.

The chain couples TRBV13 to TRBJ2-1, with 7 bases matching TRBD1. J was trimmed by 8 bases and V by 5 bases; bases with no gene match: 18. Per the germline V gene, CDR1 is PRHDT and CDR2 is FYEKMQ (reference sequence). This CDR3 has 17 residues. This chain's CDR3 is CASSLSPTGMTSHEQFF. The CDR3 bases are TGTGCCAGCAGCCTCTCCCCGACAGGGATGACCTCCCATGAGCAGTTCTTC.

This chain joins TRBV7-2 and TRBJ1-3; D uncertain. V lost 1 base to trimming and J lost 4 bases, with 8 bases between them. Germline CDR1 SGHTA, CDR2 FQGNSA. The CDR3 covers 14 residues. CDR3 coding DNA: TGTGCCAGCAGCTTAGGGGCATCCGGAAACACCATATATTTT. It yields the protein CASSLGASGNTIYF.

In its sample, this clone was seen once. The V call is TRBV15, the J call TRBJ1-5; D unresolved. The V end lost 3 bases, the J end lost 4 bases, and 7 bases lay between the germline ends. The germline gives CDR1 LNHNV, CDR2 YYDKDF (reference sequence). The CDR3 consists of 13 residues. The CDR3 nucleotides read TGTGCCACCAGCAGTCCAGGAAATCAGCCCCAGCATTTT. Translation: CATSSPGNQPQHF.

Here the CDR3 DNA reads TGTGCCAGCAGCGCCCCGGGGAGGGGCGAGGGTGGCTACACCTTC. Encoded protein: CASSAPGRGEGGYTF. The J gene is TRBJ1-2, the V gene TRBV5-6; TRBD1 might be the D (5 bases). Between the trimmed V and J ends, which lost 4 bases and 7 bases, there was a span of 20 bases. Per the germline V gene, CDR1 is SGHDT and CDR2 is YYEEEE. This CDR3 region has 15 residues.

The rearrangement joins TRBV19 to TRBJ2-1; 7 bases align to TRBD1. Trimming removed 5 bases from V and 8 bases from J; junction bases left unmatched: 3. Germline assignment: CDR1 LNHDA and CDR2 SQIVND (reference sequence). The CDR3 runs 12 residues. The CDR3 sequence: CASSQGVHEQFF. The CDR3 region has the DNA TGTGCCAGTAGTCAGGGGGTCCATGAGCAGTTCTTC.

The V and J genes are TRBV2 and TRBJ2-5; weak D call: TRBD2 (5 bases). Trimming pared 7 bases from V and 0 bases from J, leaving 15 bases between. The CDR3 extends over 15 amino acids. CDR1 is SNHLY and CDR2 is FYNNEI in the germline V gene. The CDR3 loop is CASNPRTAHQETQYF. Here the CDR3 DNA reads TGTGCCAGCAACCCAAGGACTGCCCACCAAGAGACCCAGTACTTC.